This T cell receptor (beta chain) came from a study of post-analysis software for immune sequencing data. For the study at large: Both relapsing-remitting and secondary progressive multiple sclerosis featured among the disease courses, as did progressive-relapsing multiple sclerosis. Points from the study as a whole: Five TRBV segments, including TRBV5-6, TRBV5-1 and TRBV20-1, were more frequent in patients than controls.

This clonotype was detected only a few times. Its antigen is currently unknown. Researchers reported that TCR beta cDNA libraries carried unique molecular identifiers. TCRdb recomputed calls from the PCR reads with MiXCR, one row per CDR3 protein. The sample has 650,000 to 900,000 distinct CDR3 sequences, about 45% seen once. V was pared by 5 bases and J by 9 bases, with 7 bases of the junction left unmatched. The CDR3 runs 13 residues. Germline V gene data show CDR1 as DFQATT and CDR2 as SNEGSKA (reference sequence). The chain links TRBV20-1 to TRBJ2-1, with TRBD1 identical over 10 bases. Material: blood. The sequence was collected from a girl aged 10 to 17 with multiple sclerosis. In DNA form, the CDR3 reads TGCAGTGCTCCTACGACAGGGGGCAGTGAGCAGTTCTTC. Protein: CSAPTTGGSEQFF.